Sequencing of this T cell receptor (beta chain) was carried out in a study of cytomegalovirus exposure and HLA in healthy donors. Whole-study findings and limits: Reports described diagnosis of cytomegalovirus status by the classifier as highly specific and sensitive.

PCR involved 60 Vbeta and 13 Jbeta primers. TCRdb's table, derived via immunoSEQ multiplex PCR, lists solely in-frame clones and lacks some. Among fewer than 100,000 clones, under 85% were seen once, and the ten largest hold about 2%. This clone was seen only a few times. Its antigen is not identified. Between the trimmed V and J ends, which lost 11 bases and 3 bases, there was a span of 17 bases. Germline CDR1 reads SNHLY; CDR2 reads FYNNEI. This CDR3 spans 13 amino acids. The clonotype comes from a middle-aged man in good health and CMV-seronegative. Material for sequencing was PBMCs. The rearrangement links TRBV2 to TRBJ2-7; a weak D match, TRBD2 (6 bases). Written as DNA, the CDR3 is TGTGCCGGAAGTACGGGGGAATTCTACGAGCAGTACTTC. Amino acid sequence: CAGSTGEFYEQYF.